Listed below are T cell receptor beta chains from one sample, sequenced in a study of cytomegalovirus exposure and HLA in healthy donors. The table came from immunoSEQ multiplex PCR; TCRdb's copy has only in-frame clones and leaves some out. The data show approximately 200,000 clones, more than 75% seen once. Source material: PBMCs. The receptors derive from a human donor in good health. Both conserved end residues are part of each CDR3. Each record gives: D gene, V gene, J gene, clone size, CDR3 DNA, CDR3 protein. A D gene is named only where the DNA matches it firmly. The size field is filled for only some rows; it gives once, few, many or a size class.

-	TRBV11-2	TRBJ2-1	-	TGTGCCAGCAGCTTGGGACCTGGACTATTCGATGAGCAGTTCTTC	CASSLGPGLFDEQFF
TRBD1	TRBV5-5	TRBJ1-4	-	TGTGCCAGCAGACGACAGGGGACAACTAATGAAAAACTGTTTTTT	CASRRQGTTNEKLFF
TRBD1	TRBV7-9	TRBJ2-5	-	TGTGCCAGCAGCCCCACGGGTCTAGGGACAGGACAAACAGGGACCCAGTACTTC	CASSPTGLGTGQTGTQYF
-	TRBV5-1	TRBJ1-1	-	TGCGCCAGCAGCACGTACCGAAACTCTGAAGCTTTCTTT	CASSTYRNSEAFF
-	TRBV4-2	TRBJ2-2	-	TGTGCCAGCAGCCAAGAGCGGGCCGGGGGGAACACCGGGGAGCTGTTTTTT	CASSQERAGGNTGELFF
-	TRBV5-5	TRBJ2-7	-	TGTGCCAGCAGCTCGGTAAAAGTGGTCTACGAGCAGTACTTC	CASSSVKVVYEQYF
-	TRBV6-6	TRBJ2-7	-	TGTGCCAGCAGTACGAGTAGCGGTGCCTACGAGCAGTACTTC	CASSTSSGAYEQYF
TRBD2	TRBV5-1	TRBJ2-1	-	TGCGCCAGCAGCCACCTAGCGGGAGAAAACAATGAGCAGTTCTTC	CASSHLAGENNEQFF
-	TRBV27	TRBJ2-2	-	TGTGCCAGCAGTCCGGACTCGTTCACCGGGGAGCTGTTTTTT	CASSPDSFTGELFF
-	TRBV4-2	TRBJ2-5	-	TGTGCCAGCAGCCAAGAGGTTTGGACTCCGCAGACCCAGTACTTC	CASSQEVWTPQTQYF
-	TRBV7-6	TRBJ1-5	-	TGTGCCAGCAGCTACCAGGATCAGCCCCAGCATTTT	CASSYQDQPQHF
-	TRBV2	TRBJ1-1	few	TGTGCCAGCAGTGATAGAAGCGGGAACACTGAAGCTTTCTTT	CASSDRSGNTEAFF
-	TRBV6-1	TRBJ1-1	-	TGTGCCAGCAGTGGAAAGCGAAGCATGAACACTGAAGCTTTCTTT	CASSGKRSMNTEAFF
-	TRBV5-1	TRBJ1-1	few	TGCGCCAGCAGCTTGGCATCTGAAGCTTTCTTT	CASSLASEAFF
TRBD1	TRBV27	TRBJ2-7	-	TGTGCCAGCAGAGCAAGACCGGGACAGGGTGACGAGCAGTACTTC	CASRARPGQGDEQYF
TRBD1	TRBV6-5	TRBJ2-7	-	TGTGCCAGCAGGATGACAGGGGAATTCCGCGAGCAGTACTTC	CASRMTGEFREQYF
TRBD2	TRBV10-3	TRBJ2-7	-	TGTGCCATCAACCCCGGGAGCGGGAGCTCCTACGAGCAGTACTTC	CAINPGSGSSYEQYF
TRBD2	TRBV7-3	TRBJ2-3	-	TGTGCCAGCAGCTCTAGCGGGAGGGCAGATACGCAGTATTTT	CASSSSGRADTQYF
-	TRBV5-4	TRBJ2-7	-	TGTGCCAGCAGCTCGACAGCCTACGAGCAGTACTTC	CASSSTAYEQYF
-	TRBV10-3	TRBJ2-5	once	TGTGCCATCAGGCCCGGGGTCCAAGAGACCCAGTACTTC	CAIRPGVQETQYF
-	TRBV29-1	TRBJ1-2	-	TGCAGCGTTGCGGCAGGGAAGAACCTTAACTATGGCTACACCTTC	CSVAAGKNLNYGYTF
TRBD2	TRBV4-2	TRBJ2-3	-	TGTGCCAGCAGCCCCCTGTACCTGGCGGGGGGTACGCAGTATTTT	CASSPLYLAGGTQYF
TRBD1	TRBV10-3	TRBJ1-1	-	TGTGCCATCAGTACAGGGGAGAGGCCTGAAGCTTTCTTT	CAISTGERPEAFF
-	TRBV7-9	TRBJ2-2	-	TGTGCCAGCAGCTTATTGAGGGAGAACACCGGGGAGCTGTTTTTT	CASSLLRENTGELFF
TRBD2	TRBV10-3	TRBJ2-7	-	TGTGCCATCAGGAGACTAGCGGGAGGGGAAGAGCAGTACTTC	CAIRRLAGGEEQYF
-	TRBV25-1	TRBJ2-5	-	TGTGCCAGCAGTGAATTTGCAAATGAGGAGACCCAGTACTTC	CASSEFANEETQYF
-	TRBV6-1	TRBJ2-7	-	TGTGCCAGCAACAGGATCCCATACGAGCAGTACTTC	CASNRIPYEQYF
-	TRBV18	TRBJ2-3	once	TGTGCCAGCTCACCCGACAAGGATACGCAGTATTTT	CASSPDKDTQYF